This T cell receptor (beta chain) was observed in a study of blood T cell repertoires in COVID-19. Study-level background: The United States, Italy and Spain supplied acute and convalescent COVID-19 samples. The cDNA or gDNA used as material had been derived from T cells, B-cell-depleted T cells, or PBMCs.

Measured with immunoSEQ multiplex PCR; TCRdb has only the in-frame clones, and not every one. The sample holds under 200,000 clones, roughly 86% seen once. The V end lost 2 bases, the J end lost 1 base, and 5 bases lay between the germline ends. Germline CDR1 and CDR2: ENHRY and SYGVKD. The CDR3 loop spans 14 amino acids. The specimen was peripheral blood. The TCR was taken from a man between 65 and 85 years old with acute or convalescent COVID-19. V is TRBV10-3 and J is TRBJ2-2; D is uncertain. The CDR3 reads CAISEALNTGELFF. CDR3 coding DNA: TGTGCCATCAGTGAGGCGCTGAACACCGGGGAGCTGTTTTTT.